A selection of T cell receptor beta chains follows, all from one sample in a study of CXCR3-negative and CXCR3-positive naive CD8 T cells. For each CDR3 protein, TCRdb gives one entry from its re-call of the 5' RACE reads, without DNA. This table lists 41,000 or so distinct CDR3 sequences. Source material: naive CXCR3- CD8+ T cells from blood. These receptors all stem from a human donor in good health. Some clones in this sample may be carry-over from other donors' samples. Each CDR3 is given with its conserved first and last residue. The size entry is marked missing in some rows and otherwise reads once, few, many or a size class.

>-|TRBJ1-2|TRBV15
CATSRPRGLGYGYTF
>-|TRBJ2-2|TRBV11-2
CASSPTGWGTGELFF
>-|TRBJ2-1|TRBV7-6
CASSLARRQGTYNEQFF
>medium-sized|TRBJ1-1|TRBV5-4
CASSEGYSMNTEAFF
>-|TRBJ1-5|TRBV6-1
CASSEGSYNQPQHF
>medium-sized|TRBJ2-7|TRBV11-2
CASSLEGAYEQYF
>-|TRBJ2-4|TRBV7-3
CASSLFSGTAKNIQYF
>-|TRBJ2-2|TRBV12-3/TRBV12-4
CASTPGAAELFF
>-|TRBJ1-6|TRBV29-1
CSVRGRDNSPLHF
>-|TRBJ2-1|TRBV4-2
CASSTARGGYNEQFF
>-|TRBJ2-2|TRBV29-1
CSVVFPNTGELFF
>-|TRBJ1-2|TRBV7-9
CASSPAGQAYGYTF
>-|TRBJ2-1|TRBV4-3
CASSSGRNEQFF
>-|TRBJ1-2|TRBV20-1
CSARGTGELYGYTF
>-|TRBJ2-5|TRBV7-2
CASSPIGTGETQYF
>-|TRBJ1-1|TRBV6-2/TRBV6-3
CASSAWETEAFF
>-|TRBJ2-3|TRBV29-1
CSVVTSGRITDTQYF
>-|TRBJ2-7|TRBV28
CASSFRASYEQYF
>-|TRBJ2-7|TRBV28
CASTEAQGTSYEQYF
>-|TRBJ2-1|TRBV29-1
CSVEDGAGGINEQFF
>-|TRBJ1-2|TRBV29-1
CSVEVAGADYGYTF
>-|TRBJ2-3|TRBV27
CASSLERTTDTQYF
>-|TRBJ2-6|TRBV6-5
CASRPTGSGANVLTF
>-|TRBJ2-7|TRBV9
CASSTAAGEQYF
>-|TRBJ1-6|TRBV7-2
CASSPGQNNSPLHF
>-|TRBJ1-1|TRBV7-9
CASSNDPNTEAFF
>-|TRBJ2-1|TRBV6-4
CASSDIGFHEQFF
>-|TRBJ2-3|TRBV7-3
CASSSDFDTQYF
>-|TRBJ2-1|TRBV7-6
CASSLDERSSYNEQFF
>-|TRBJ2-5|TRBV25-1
CASSDLFGEIWETQYF
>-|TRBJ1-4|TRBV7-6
CASSSPRGVGEKLFF
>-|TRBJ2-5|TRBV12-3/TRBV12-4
CASSFEVSETQYF
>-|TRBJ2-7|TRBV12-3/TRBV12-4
CASSLRTGGVYEQYF
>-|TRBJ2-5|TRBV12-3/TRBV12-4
CASSSTSGTQYF
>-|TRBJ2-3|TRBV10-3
CAIRGGTDTQYF
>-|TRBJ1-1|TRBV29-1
CSLWGGGREAFF
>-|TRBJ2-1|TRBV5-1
CASSPPGAGGYNEQFF
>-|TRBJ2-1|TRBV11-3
CASSYGASGSHEQFF
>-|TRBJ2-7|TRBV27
CASLGQLAEQYF